This section outlines one TCR beta chain sequence together with its context. Its antigen remains undetermined. Base qualities were left out, and no much larger clone turns up one base away. For sequencing of the TCRbeta CDR3 region, genomic DNA was extracted from the sorted cells. The immunoSEQ Assay was used to sequence the TCRbeta CDR3 regions. TCRdb's version of the immuneACCESS table is confined to in-frame rearrangements and falls short of the full clone set. An unresolved V gene accounts for under half of the shortfall where checked; the remainder is of unknown origin. For this sample there are under 50,000 clones; around 89% appear just once. The ten biggest clones cover around a third of the sample. Patients with autoimmune disease history or receiving systemic immunosuppression were excluded from the trial. Peripheral blood for TCR sequencing was collected from all dose cohorts at baseline, on cycle 4 day 1, and on cycle 7 day 1. Samples were obtained from an open-label, multicenter, first-in-human phase I dose-escalation trial of ivuxolimab. Adults with locally advanced or metastatic head and neck squamous cell, hepatocellular, melanoma or renal cell carcinoma were enrolled in the trial. Before TCR sequencing, CD4+ T cells and CD8+ T cells were sorted from peripheral blood as separate populations.

The sample comes from a study of OX40 agonist ivuxolimab in advanced cancers. With regard to the full study: Ivuxolimab was a fully human IgG2 agonistic monoclonal antibody targeting the costimulatory receptor OX40 (CD134). Intravenous ivuxolimab was administered to patients every 2 weeks at six dose levels: 0.01, 0.1, 0.3, 1.5, 3 and 10 mg/kg. Among the 50 to 55 dose-escalation patients, around 19 had hepatocellular carcinoma, roughly 15 melanoma, 9 renal cell carcinoma and 9 head and neck cancer. The dose-escalation cohort was about 87% male with a mean age of about 58 years, ranging from about 23 to 85. Patients were allowed to have had prior anti-PD-1, anti-PD-L1 or anti-CTLA-4 therapy, and 40% of the dose-escalation patients had previously received checkpoint inhibitors. Three dose-escalation patients achieved partial responses, one with hepatocellular carcinoma and two with cutaneous melanoma. Peripheral TCRbeta sequencing was intended to test whether TCR sequence diversity was altered and clonal T-cell expansion was caused by ivuxolimab. The paper covers the monotherapy dose-escalation part of the phase I ivuxolimab trial, which included N ≈ 52 patients. What the study reported, not specific to this receptor: Which antigens the clonally expanded peripheral T cells were specific for was not determined. In the 0.1-3.0 mg/kg groups, partial responders were among the patients with the lowest normalized peripheral clonal expansion, particularly in CD8+ T cells. After ivuxolimab, expanded clones were on average more numerous among CD8+ T cells than among CD4+ T cells. At doses from 0.1 to 3.0 mg/kg, clonal expansion was seen in both CD4+ and CD8+ blood T cells between baseline and week 6. Low levels of normalized T-cell clonal expansion were also seen in some nonresponding patients.

CDR1 SGHAT and CDR2 FQNNGV were looked up in the germline V gene. Including cysteine and phenylalanine, the CDR3 has 15 amino acids. The entry retains the CDR3 DNA only, 45 bases that are in frame from base 1. This sequence uses TRBV11-2 and TRBJ2-5, and 7 bases in between align with TRBD1. The J call may be incorrect, as the DNA end agrees better with TRBJ2-7. Specimen: CD4+ or CD8+ T cells sorted from blood, collected in a trial of the OX40 agonist ivuxolimab. This clonotype was obtained from an adult with an advanced solid tumor such as melanoma, head and neck, liver or kidney cancer. The nucleotide sequence is TGTGCCAGCACTCTAGGTGCTAGGGGGCGCGACGAGCAGTACTTC. This encodes CASTLGARGRDEQYF.